This T cell receptor (beta chain) was sequenced during a study of control samples from healthy donors and cancer patients. CDR3 length: 17 amino acids. Looked up from germline, CDR1 is KGHDR and CDR2 is SFDVKD. V was cut by 5 bases and J by 2 bases, with 18 bases left in between. Profiled with immunoSEQ multiplex PCR; TCRdb holds only in-frame clones, not every one. Of around 140,000 clones in the sample, around nine tenths were seen once. Sequencing was done on a sample of PBMCs. The TCR originated in a man in his forties or fifties with head and neck cancer. The rearrangement links TRBV24-1 to TRBJ2-1; the D gene could be TRBD1 or TRBD2 (6 bases each). CDR3 amino acids: CATSAGGRWVPYNEQFF. CDR3 coding DNA: TGTGCCACCAGTGCTGGGGGGCGTTGGGTCCCCTACAATGAGCAGTTCTTC.